These T cell receptor beta chains were read from a single sample in a study of cytomegalovirus exposure and HLA in healthy donors. Produced via immunoSEQ multiplex PCR; TCRdb's table is partial and in-frame only. Here the sample spans about 200,000 clones, roughly 83% being singletons. The sequenced sample was PBMCs. These receptors all come from a young woman in good health and CMV-seronegative. Each CDR3 is given with its conserved first and last residue. D genes are given only for firm matches.

V gene	D gene	J gene	CDR3 protein
TRBV5-4	-	TRBJ1-1	CASSSLLGRERNTEAFF
TRBV20-1	-	TRBJ2-1	CSAALYNEQFF
TRBV5-1	-	TRBJ2-1	CASSLITRIREQFF
TRBV4-1	-	TRBJ1-5	CASSQADLSNQPQHF
TRBV7-9	-	TRBJ1-2	CASSLSRTDNYGYTF
TRBV18	-	TRBJ1-1	CASSQTGSTEAFF
TRBV15	-	TRBJ2-3	CATSRVRGVTDTQYF
TRBV15	-	TRBJ2-2	CATSRQTNTGELFF
TRBV6-6	TRBD1	TRBJ2-7	CASSYSTPGQGYEQYF
TRBV7-9	TRBD1	TRBJ2-5	CASSFRDREETQYF
TRBV28	-	TRBJ1-2	CASTPGGVGGYTF
TRBV5-4	TRBD1	TRBJ2-1	CASSPGQGVRSEQFF
TRBV6-5	-	TRBJ1-2	CASSYVENYGYTF
TRBV2	TRBD1	TRBJ1-2	CASSSGQGYYGYTF
TRBV27	TRBD1	TRBJ2-2	CASSFTTGTLTGELFF
TRBV15	TRBD1	TRBJ1-4	CATSSSTGPNEKLFF
TRBV6-1	-	TRBJ1-1	CASTPRDIGNTEAFF
TRBV5-1	-	TRBJ2-5	CASSGQETQYF
TRBV10-3	-	TRBJ1-5	CAISGGGNQPQHF
TRBV9	-	TRBJ2-7	CASSVVEGGEQYF
TRBV28	-	TRBJ1-1	CASSLSLNTEAFF
TRBV5-6	-	TRBJ1-1	CASSYGQNTEAFF
TRBV12-5	TRBD1	TRBJ2-7	CASGDTGTAFYEQYF